A selection of T cell receptor beta chains follows, all from one sample in a study of OX40 agonist ivuxolimab in advanced cancers. Repertoires were generated with immunoSEQ multiplex PCR, while TCRdb's copy carries only in-frame clones and drops some. The sample holds 30,000 to 45,000 clones, around 77% seen once. The sequencing here drew on CD4+ or CD8+ T cells sorted from blood, taken in a trial of the OX40 agonist ivuxolimab. Receptors originate from an adult with an advanced solid tumor such as melanoma, head and neck, liver or kidney cancer. Each CDR3 is given with its conserved first and last residue. Fields, in order: J gene, V gene, CDR3 protein.

J: TRBJ1-2
V: TRBV7-6
CDR3: CASSPGGDLPYGYTF

J: TRBJ1-5
V: TRBV6-1
CDR3: CASSVRDSLAYSNQPQHF

J: TRBJ2-5
V: TRBV7-9
CDR3: CASSLVGAQETQYF

J: TRBJ1-1
V: TRBV27
CDR3: CASGGGTEAFF

J: TRBJ1-1
V: TRBV30
CDR3: CAWSVFRSAGENTEAFF

J: TRBJ2-2
V: TRBV7-9
CDR3: CASSLSAGDGGELFF

J: TRBJ2-3
V: TRBV27
CDR3: CASSLAGGDTQYF

J: TRBJ2-7
V: TRBV30
CDR3: CAWRETGPPYEQYF

J: TRBJ1-5
V: TRBV5-1
CDR3: CASSRYRGEGQPQHF

J: TRBJ2-7
V: TRBV11-2
CDR3: CASSRGFGPSYEQYF

J: TRBJ2-3
V: TRBV2
CDR3: CASSEAYASWGSTDTQYF

J: TRBJ2-1
V: TRBV18
CDR3: CASSPLASYNEQFF

J: TRBJ1-3
V: TRBV28
CDR3: CAISEVSGNTIYF

J: TRBJ1-2
V: TRBV5-6
CDR3: CASSLTDRGLSHGYTF

J: TRBJ2-1
V: TRBV6-6
CDR3: CASSYLAGPPNEQFF

J: TRBJ2-1
V: TRBV28
CDR3: CASSTSGSYNEQFF

J: TRBJ1-6
V: TRBV27
CDR3: CASSLTPRPGWSPLHF

J: TRBJ2-7
V: TRBV6-6
CDR3: CASSYLGKPTYEQYF

J: TRBJ1-1
V: TRBV4-2
CDR3: CASSQDGFDRGAEAFF

J: TRBJ2-7
V: TRBV4-3
CDR3: CASSQDRTPTYEQYF

J: TRBJ2-1
V: TRBV27
CDR3: CASRGPVSYNEQFF

J: TRBJ1-2
V: TRBV28
CDR3: CASSSGTGWGYTF